This is a list of T cell receptor beta chains from one sample in a study of lymphopenia after photon versus proton radiotherapy. Repertoires were generated with immunoSEQ multiplex PCR, while TCRdb's copy carries only in-frame clones and drops some. Here the sample spans some 42,000 clones, about 83% being singletons. Sequencing used peripheral blood, obtained from a patient treated with proton-based radiotherapy. The receptors were sampled from a woman aged 65 to 85 with pancreatic cancer. Both conserved end residues are part of each CDR3. D genes are given only for firm matches. Clone size is stated in some rows and not others, as once, few, many or a class when expanded.

CDR3aa: CASTMVLSPLHF
CDR3nt: TGTGCCAGCACCATGGTACTTTCACCCCTCCACTTT
d_gene: NA
v_gene: TRBV28
abundance: NA
j_gene: TRBJ1-6

CDR3aa: CASNSQGAYEQYF
CDR3nt: TGTGCCAGCAATTCACAGGGGGCCTACGAGCAGTACTTC
d_gene: TRBD1
v_gene: TRBV28
abundance: few
j_gene: TRBJ2-7

CDR3aa: CASSRRLEGTDTQYF
CDR3nt: TGCGCCAGCAGCCGGCGACTAGAGGGCACAGATACGCAGTATTTT
d_gene: NA
v_gene: TRBV5-1
abundance: NA
j_gene: TRBJ2-3

CDR3aa: CASSSLTTSVEREQFF
CDR3nt: TGTGCCAGCAGCTCCCTTACAACTAGCGTAGAAAGGGAGCAGTTCTTC
d_gene: TRBD2
v_gene: TRBV7-9
abundance: few
j_gene: TRBJ2-1

CDR3aa: CASSLTGSGGREETQYF
CDR3nt: TGTGCCAGCAGTTTAACGGGTAGCGGGGGGAGGGAAGAGACCCAGTACTTC
d_gene: TRBD2
v_gene: TRBV27
abundance: few
j_gene: TRBJ2-5

CDR3aa: CASSKGWTLNQPQHF
CDR3nt: TGTGCCAGCAGCAAAGGTTGGACACTGAATCAGCCCCAACATTTT
d_gene: NA
v_gene: TRBV21-1
abundance: NA
j_gene: TRBJ1-5

CDR3aa: CASSSLGDSPGGYTF
CDR3nt: TGCGCCAGCAGCTCCCTGGGGGACTCCCCGGGGGGCTACACCTTC
d_gene: NA
v_gene: TRBV5-1
abundance: few
j_gene: TRBJ1-2

CDR3aa: CASSPIASPPGLAPHQQYF
CDR3nt: TGTGCCAGCAGCCCCATCGCGAGTCCCCCGGGACTAGCGCCGCATCAGCAGTATTTT
d_gene: TRBD2
v_gene: TRBV7-3
abundance: NA
j_gene: TRBJ2-3

CDR3aa: CASSQVQAMNTEAFF
CDR3nt: TGTGCCAGCAGCCAAGTTCAAGCTATGAACACTGAAGCTTTCTTT
d_gene: NA
v_gene: TRBV4-2
abundance: NA
j_gene: TRBJ1-1

CDR3aa: CAWRGFYTDTQYF
CDR3nt: TGTGCCTGGAGGGGATTCTACACAGATACGCAGTATTTT
d_gene: NA
v_gene: TRBV30
abundance: once
j_gene: TRBJ2-3

CDR3aa: CASSAGTANYGYTF
CDR3nt: TGTGCCAGTAGTGCCGGGACAGCTAACTATGGCTACACCTTC
d_gene: TRBD1
v_gene: TRBV19
abundance: few
j_gene: TRBJ1-2

CDR3aa: CATSLGARGLDTEAFF
CDR3nt: TGTGCCACCAGCCTGGGGGCTAGGGGGTTGGACACTGAAGCTTTCTTT
d_gene: NA
v_gene: TRBV15
abundance: few
j_gene: TRBJ1-1

CDR3aa: CASTVSGNYGYTF
CDR3nt: TGTGCCAGCACCGTATCAGGGAACTATGGCTACACCTTC
d_gene: NA
v_gene: TRBV7-9
abundance: NA
j_gene: TRBJ1-2